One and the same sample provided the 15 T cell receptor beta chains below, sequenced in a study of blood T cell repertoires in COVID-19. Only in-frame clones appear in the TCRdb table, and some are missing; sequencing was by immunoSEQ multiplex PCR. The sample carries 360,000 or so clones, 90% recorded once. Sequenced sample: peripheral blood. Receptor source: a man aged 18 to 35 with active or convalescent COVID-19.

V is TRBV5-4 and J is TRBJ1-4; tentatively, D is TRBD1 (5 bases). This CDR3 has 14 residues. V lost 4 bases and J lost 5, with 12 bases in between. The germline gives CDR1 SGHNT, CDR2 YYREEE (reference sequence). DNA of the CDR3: TGTGCCAGCAGCCAAGGGACTGTGAATGAAAAACTGTTTTTT. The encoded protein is CASSQGTVNEKLFF.

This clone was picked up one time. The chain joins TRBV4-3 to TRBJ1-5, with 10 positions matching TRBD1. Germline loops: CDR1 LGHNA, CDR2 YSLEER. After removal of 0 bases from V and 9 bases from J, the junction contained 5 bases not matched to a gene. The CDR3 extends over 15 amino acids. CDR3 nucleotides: TGCGCCAGCAGCCAAGATCGGGGACAGGGGTGGCCCCAGCATTTT. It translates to CASSQDRGQGWPQHF.

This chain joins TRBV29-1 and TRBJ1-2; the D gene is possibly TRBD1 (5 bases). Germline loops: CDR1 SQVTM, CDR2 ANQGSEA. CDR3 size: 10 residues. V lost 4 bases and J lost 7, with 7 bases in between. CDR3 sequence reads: CSVGDSGYTF. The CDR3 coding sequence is TGCAGCGTTGGAGACAGTGGCTACACCTTC.

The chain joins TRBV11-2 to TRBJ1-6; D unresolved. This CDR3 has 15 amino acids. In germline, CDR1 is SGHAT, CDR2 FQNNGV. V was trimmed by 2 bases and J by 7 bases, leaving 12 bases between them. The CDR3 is CASSLSVDGNSPLHF. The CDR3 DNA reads TGTGCCAGCAGCTTATCGGTAGACGGGAATTCACCCCTCCACTTT.

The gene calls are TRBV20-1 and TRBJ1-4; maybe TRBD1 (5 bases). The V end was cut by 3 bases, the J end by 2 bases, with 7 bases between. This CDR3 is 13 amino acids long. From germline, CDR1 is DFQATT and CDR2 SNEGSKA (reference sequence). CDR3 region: CSASQGTNEKLFF. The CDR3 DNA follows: TGCAGTGCTAGTCAGGGTACTAATGAAAAACTGTTTTTT.

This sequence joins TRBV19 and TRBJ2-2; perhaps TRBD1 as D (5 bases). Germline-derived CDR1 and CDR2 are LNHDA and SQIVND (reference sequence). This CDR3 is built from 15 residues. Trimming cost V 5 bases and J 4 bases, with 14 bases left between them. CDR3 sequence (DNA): TGTGCCAGTAGTTGGGGCTCACAGACCACCGGGGAGCTGTTTTTT. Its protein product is CASSWGSQTTGELFF.

CDR3 sequence (DNA): TGTGCCAGCAGCGTAGATGAGCGGTCCTACAATGAGCAGTTCTTC. Translating it yields CASSVDERSYNEQFF. The chain links TRBV9 to TRBJ2-1; D might be TRBD2 (5 bases). Trimming took off 0 bases at V and 1 base at J, with 8 bases between the two ends. CDR1 is SGDLS, CDR2 YYNGEE, per germline. This CDR3 region has 15 residues.

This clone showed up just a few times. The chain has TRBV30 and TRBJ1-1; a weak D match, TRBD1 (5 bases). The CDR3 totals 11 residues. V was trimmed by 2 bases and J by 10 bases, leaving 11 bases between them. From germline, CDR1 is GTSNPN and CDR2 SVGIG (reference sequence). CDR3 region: CAWSWQGGAFF. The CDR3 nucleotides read TGTGCCTGGAGTTGGCAGGGAGGAGCTTTCTTT. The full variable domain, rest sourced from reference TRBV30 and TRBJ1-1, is SQTIHQWPATLVQPVGSPLSLECTVEGTSNPNLYWYRQAAGRGLQLLFYSVGIGQISSEVPQNLSASRPQDRQFILSSKKLLLSDSGFYLCAWSWQGGAFFGQGTRLTVV.

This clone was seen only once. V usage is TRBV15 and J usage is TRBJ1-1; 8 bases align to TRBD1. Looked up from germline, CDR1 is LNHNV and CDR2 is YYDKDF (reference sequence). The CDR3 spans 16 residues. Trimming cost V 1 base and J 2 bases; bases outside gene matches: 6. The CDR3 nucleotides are TGTGCCACCAGCAGAGTCTCAGACAGGGGAAACACTGAAGCTTTCTTT. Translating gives CATSRVSDRGNTEAFF.

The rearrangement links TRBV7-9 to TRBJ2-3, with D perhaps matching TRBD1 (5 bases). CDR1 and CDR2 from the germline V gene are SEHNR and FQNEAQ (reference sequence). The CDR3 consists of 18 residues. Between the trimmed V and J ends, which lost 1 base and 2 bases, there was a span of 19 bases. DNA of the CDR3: TGTGCCAGCAGCTTAGTTGTCGGCAGGGTCATGAACACAGATACGCAGTATTTT. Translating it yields CASSLVVGRVMNTDTQYF.

CDR3 amino acids: CAISDRDRGSYGYTF. In nucleotides, the CDR3 is TGTGCCATCAGTGACCGGGACAGGGGGTCTTATGGCTACACCTTC. This sequence joins TRBV10-3 and TRBJ1-2; 11 nucleotides match TRBD1. This CDR3 has 15 residues. V shed 3 bases and J 5 bases; nucleotides not matched to a gene: 5. Germline V gene data show CDR1 as ENHRY and CDR2 as SYGVKD.

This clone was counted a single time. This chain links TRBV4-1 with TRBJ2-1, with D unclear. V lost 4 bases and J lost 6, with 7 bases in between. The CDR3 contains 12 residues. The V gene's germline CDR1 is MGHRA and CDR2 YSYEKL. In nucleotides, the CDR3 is TGCGCCAGCAGCCCCTCTCGCAATGAGCAGTTCTTC. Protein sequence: CASSPSRNEQFF.

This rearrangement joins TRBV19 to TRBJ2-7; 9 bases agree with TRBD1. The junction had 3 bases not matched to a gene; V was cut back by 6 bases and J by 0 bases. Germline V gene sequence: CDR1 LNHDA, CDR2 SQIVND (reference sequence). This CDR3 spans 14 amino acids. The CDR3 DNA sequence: TGTGCCAGTAGCCGGGACAGGGACTCCTACGAGCAGTACTTC. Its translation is CASSRDRDSYEQYF.

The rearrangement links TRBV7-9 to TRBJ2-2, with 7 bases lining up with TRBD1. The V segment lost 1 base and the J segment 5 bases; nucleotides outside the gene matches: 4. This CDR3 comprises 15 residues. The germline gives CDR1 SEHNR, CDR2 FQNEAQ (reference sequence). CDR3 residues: CASSLVWTGTGELFF. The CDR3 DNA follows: TGTGCCAGCAGCTTAGTGTGGACAGGTACCGGGGAGCTGTTTTTT.

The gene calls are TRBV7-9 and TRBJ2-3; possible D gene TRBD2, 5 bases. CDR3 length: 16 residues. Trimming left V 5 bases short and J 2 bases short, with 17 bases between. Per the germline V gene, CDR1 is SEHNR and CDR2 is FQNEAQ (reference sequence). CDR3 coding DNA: TGTGCCAGCAGCCTTATGGTGAGCCGGGACACAGATACGCAGTATTTT. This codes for CASSLMVSRDTDTQYF.